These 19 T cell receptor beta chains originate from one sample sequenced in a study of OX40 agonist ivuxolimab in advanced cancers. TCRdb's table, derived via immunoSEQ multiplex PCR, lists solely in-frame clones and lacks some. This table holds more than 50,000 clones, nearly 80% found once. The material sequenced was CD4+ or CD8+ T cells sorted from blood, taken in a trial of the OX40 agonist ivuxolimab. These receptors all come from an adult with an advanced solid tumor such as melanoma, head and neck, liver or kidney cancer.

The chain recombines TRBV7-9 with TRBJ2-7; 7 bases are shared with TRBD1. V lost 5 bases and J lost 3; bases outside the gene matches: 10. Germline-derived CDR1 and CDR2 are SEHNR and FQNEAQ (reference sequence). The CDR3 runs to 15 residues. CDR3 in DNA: TGTGCCAGCAGCCCCCGACAGGGCCGAGGCTACGAGCAGTACTTC. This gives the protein CASSPRQGRGYEQYF.

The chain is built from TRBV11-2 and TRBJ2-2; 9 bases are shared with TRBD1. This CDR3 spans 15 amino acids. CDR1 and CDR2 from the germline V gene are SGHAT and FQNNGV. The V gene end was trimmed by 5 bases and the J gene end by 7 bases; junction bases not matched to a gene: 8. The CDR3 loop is CASSRLTGGHGELFF. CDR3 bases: TGTGCCAGCAGCCGATTGACAGGGGGTCACGGGGAGCTGTTTTTT.

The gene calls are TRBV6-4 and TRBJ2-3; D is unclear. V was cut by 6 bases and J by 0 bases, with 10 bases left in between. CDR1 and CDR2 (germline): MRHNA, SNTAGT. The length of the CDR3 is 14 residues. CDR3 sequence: CASSSEPSTDTQYF. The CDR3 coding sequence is TGTGCCAGCAGCTCAGAGCCCAGCACAGATACGCAGTATTTT.

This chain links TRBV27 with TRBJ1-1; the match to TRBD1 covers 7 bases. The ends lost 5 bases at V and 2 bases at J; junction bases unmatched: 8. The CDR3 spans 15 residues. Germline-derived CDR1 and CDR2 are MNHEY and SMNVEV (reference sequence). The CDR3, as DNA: TGTGCCAGCAGTGTCGGGACAGTTGCTAACACTGAAGCTTTCTTT. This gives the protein CASSVGTVANTEAFF.

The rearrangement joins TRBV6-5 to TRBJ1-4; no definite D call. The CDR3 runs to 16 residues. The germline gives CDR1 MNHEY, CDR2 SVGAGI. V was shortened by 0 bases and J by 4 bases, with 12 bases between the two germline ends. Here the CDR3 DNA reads TGTGCCAGCAGTTACTCTCGACCCCCAGATAATGAAAAACTGTTTTTT. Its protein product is CASSYSRPPDNEKLFF.

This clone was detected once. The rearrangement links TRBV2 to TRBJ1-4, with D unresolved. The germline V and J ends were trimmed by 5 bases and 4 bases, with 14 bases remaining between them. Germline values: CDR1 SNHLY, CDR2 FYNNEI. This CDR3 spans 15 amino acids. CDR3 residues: CASSRGPRNNEKLFF. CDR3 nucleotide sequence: TGTGCCAGCAGTCGTGGACCGCGGAATAATGAAAAACTGTTTTTT. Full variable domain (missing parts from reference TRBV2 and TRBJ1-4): EPEVTQTPSHQVTQMGQEVILRCVPISNHLYFYWYRQILGQKVEFLVSFYNNEISEKSEIFDDQFSVERPDGSNFTLKIRSTKLEDSAMYFCASSRGPRNNEKLFFGSGTQLSVL.

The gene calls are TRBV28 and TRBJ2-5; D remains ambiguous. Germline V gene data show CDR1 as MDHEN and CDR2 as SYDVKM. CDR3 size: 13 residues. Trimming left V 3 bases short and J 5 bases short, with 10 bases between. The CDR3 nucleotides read TGTGCCAGCAGTTTCTCTCCGGCGGAGACCCAGTACTTC. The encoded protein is CASSFSPAETQYF.

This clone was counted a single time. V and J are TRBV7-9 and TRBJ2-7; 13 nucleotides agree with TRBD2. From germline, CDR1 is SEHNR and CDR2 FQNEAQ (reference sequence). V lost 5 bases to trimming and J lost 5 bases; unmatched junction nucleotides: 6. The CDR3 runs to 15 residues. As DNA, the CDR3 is TGTGCCAGCAGCCCTGGACTAGCGGGAGCCCACGAGCAGTACTTC. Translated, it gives CASSPGLAGAHEQYF. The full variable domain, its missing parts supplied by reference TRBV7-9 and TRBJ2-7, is DTGVSQNPRHKITKRGQNVTFRCDPISEHNRLYWYRQTLGQGPEFLTYFQNEAQLEKSRLLSDRFSAERPKGSFSTLEIQRTEQGDSAMYLCASSPGLAGAHEQYFGPGTRLTVT.

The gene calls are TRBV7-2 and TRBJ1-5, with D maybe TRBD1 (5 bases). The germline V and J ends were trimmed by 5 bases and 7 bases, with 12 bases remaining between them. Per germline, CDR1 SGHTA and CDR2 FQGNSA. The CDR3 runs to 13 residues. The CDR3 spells CASSPRDRQPQHF. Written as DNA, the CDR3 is TGTGCCAGCAGCCCCAGGGATCGGCAGCCCCAGCATTTT.

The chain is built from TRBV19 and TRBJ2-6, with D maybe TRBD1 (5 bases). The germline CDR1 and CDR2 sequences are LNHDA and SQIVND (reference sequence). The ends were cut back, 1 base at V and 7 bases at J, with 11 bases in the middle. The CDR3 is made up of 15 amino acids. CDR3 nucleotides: TGTGCCAGTAGTATAGGGGGCGTTAGAGCCAACGTCCTGACTTTC. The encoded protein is CASSIGGVRANVLTF.

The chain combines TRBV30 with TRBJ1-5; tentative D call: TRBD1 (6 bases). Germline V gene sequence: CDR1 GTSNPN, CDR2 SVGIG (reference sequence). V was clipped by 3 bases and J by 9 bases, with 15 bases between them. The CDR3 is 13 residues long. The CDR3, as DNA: TGTGCCTGGAGCGGGGGCCCCCGCGGGCCCCAGCATTTT. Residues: CAWSGGPRGPQHF.

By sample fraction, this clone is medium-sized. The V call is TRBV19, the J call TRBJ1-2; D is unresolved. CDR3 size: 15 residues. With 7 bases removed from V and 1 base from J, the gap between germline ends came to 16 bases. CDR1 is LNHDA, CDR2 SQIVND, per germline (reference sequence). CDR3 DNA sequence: TGTGCCAGTAAGCCTGCGGGAGGGATTAACTATGGCTACACCTTC. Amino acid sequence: CASKPAGGINYGYTF.

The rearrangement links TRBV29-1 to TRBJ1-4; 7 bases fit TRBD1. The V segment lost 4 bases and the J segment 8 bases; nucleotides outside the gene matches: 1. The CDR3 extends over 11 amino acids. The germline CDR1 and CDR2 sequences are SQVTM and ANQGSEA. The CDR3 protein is CSVGRGEKLFF. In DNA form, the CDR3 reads TGCAGCGTTGGCAGGGGGGAAAAACTGTTTTTT. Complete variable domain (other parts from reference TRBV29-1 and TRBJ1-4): SAVISQKPSRDICQRGTSLTIQCQVDSQVTMMFWYRQQPGQSLTLIATANQGSEATYESGFVIDKFPISRPNLTFSTLTVSNMSPEDSSIYLCSVGRGEKLFFGSGTQLSVL.

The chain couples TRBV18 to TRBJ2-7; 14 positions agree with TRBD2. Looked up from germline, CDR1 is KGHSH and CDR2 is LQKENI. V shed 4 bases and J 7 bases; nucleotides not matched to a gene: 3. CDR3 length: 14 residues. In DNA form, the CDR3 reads TGTGCCAGCTCACGACTAGCGGGAGGGGCTGAGCAGTACTTC. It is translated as CASSRLAGGAEQYF.

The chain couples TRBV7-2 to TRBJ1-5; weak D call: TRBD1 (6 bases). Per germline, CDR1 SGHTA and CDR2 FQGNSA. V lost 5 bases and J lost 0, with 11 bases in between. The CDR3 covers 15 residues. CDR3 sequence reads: CASSAQQGSNQPQHF. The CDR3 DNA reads TGTGCCAGCAGCGCGCAACAGGGTAGCAATCAGCCCCAGCATTTT.

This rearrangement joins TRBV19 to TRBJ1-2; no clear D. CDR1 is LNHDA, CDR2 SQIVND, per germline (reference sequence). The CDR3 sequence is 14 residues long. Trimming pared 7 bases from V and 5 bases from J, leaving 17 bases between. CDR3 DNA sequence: TGTGCCAGTAAAATTGAGGGTGTTGGTTATGGCTACACCTTC. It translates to CASKIEGVGYGYTF.

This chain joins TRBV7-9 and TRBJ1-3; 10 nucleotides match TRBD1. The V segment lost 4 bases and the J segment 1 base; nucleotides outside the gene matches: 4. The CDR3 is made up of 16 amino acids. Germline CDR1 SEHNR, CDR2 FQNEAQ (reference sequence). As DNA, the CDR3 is TGTGCCAGCAGCTGGGACAGGGGTTCTTCTGGAAACACCATATATTTT. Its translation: CASSWDRGSSGNTIYF. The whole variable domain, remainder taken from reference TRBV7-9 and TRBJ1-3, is DTGVSQNPRHKITKRGQNVTFRCDPISEHNRLYWYRQTLGQGPEFLTYFQNEAQLEKSRLLSDRFSAERPKGSFSTLEIQRTEQGDSAMYLCASSWDRGSSGNTIYFGEGSWLTVV.

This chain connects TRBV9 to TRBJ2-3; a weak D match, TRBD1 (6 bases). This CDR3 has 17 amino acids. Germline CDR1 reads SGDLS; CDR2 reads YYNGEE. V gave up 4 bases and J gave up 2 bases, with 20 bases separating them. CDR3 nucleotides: TGTGCCAGCAGCCTTTACTTCACGATGGGGGCCACAGATACGCAGTATTTT. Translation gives CASSLYFTMGATDTQYF.

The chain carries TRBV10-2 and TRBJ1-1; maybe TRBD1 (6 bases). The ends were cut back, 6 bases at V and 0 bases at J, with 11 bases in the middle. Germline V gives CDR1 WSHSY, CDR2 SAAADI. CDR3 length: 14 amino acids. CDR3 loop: CASSEQGLNTEAFF. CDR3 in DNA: TGCGCCAGCAGCGAACAGGGTTTGAACACTGAAGCTTTCTTT.